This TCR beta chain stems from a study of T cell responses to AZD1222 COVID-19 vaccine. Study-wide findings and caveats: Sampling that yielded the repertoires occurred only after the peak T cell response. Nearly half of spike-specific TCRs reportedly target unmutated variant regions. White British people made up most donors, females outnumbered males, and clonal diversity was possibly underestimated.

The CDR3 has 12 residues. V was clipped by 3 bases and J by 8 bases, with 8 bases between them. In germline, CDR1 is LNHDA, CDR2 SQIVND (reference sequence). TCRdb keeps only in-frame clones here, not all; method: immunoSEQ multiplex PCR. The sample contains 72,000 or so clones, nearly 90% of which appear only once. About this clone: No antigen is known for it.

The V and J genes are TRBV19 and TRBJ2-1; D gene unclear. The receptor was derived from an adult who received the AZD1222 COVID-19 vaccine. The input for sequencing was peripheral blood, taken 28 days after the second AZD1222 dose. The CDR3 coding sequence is TGTGCCAGTAGTATGGTACGGGATGAGCAGTTCTTC. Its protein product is CASSMVRDEQFF. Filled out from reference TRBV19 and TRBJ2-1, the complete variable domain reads DGGITQSPKYLFRKEGQNVTLSCEQNLNHDAMYWYRQDPGQGLRLIYYSQIVNDFQKGDIAEGYSVSREKKESFPLTVTSAQKNPTAFYLCASSMVRDEQFFGPGTRLTVL.